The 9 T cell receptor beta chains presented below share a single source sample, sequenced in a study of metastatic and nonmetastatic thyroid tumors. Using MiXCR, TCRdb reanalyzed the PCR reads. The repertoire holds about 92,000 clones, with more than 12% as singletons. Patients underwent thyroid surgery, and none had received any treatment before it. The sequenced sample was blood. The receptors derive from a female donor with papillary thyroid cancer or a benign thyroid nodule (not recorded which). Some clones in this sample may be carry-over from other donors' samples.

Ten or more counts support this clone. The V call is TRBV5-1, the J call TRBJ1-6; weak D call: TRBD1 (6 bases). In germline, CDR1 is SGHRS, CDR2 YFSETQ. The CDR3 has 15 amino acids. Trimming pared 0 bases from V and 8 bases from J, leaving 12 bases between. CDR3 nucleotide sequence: TGCGCCAGCAGCTTGGTAGGGGGTCCCGATTCACCCCTCCACTTT. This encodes CASSLVGGPDSPLHF. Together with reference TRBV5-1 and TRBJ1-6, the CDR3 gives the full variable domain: KAGVTQTPRYLIKTRGQQVTLSCSPISGHRSVSWYQQTPGQGLQFLFEYFSETQRNKGNFPGRFSGRQFSNSRSEMNVSTLELGDSALYLCASSLVGGPDSPLHFGNGTRLTVT.

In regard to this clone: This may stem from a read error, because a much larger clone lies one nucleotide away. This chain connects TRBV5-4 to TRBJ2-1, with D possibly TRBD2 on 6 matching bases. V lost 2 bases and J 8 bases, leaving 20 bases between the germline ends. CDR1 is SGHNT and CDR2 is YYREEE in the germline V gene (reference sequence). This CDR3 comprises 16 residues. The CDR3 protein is CASSLKSGPGRYEQFF. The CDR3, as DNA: TGTGCCAGCAGCTTAAAGTCGGGGCCGGGGAGGTATGAGCAGTTCTTC.

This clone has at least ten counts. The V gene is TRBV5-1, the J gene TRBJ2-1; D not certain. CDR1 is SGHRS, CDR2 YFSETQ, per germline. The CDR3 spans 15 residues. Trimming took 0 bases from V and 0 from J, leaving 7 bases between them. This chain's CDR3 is CASSLGSFSYNEQFF. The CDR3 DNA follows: TGCGCCAGCAGCTTGGGAAGCTTCTCCTACAATGAGCAGTTCTTC.

The DNA of the CDR3 is TGCGCCAGCAGCTCCAACACAGGGCTGGCTGAAGCTTTCTTT. This encodes CASSSNTGLAEAFF. The chain links TRBV5-1 to TRBJ1-1; D perhaps matches TRBD1 (6 bases). Looked up from germline, CDR1 is SGHRS and CDR2 is YFSETQ. The V end was cut by 3 bases, the J end by 6 bases, with 15 bases between. The CDR3 is 14 amino acids. Complete variable domain (other parts from reference TRBV5-1 and TRBJ1-1): KAGVTQTPRYLIKTRGQQVTLSCSPISGHRSVSWYQQTPGQGLQFLFEYFSETQRNKGNFPGRFSGRQFSNSRSEMNVSTLELGDSALYLCASSSNTGLAEAFFGQGTRLTVV.

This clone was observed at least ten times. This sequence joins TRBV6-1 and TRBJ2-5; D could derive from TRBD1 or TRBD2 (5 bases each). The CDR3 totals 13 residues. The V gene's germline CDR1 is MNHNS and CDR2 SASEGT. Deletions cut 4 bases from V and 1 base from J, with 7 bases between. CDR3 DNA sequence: TGTGCCAGCAGTGTGGGGACCCAAGAGACCCAGTACTTC. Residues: CASSVGTQETQYF.

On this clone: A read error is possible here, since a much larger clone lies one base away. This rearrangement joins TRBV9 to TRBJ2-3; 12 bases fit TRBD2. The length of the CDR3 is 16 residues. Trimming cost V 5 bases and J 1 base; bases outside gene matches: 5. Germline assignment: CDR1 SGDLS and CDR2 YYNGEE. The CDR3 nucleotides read TGTGCCAGCAGACCGCGACTAGCGGGGGGCACAGATACGCAGTATTTT. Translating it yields CASRPRLAGGTDTQYF. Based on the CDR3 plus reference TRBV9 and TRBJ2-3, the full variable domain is DSGVTQTPKHLITATGQRVTLRCSPRSGDLSVYWYQQSLDQGLQFLIQYYNGEERAKGNILERFSAQQFPDLHSELNLSSLELGDSALYFCASRPRLAGGTDTQYFGPGTRLTVL.

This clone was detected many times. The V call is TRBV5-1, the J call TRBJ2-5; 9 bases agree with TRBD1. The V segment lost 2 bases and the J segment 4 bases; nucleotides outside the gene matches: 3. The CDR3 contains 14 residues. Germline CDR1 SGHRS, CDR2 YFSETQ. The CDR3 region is CASSFGTGLETQYF. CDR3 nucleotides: TGCGCCAGCAGCTTCGGGACAGGGTTAGAGACCCAGTACTTC.

CDR3 bases: TGTGCCAGCAGCCCTCTACCGTTACAGGGAAAGAATGAGCAGTTCTTC. Translating gives CASSPLPLQGKNEQFF. J is TRBJ2-1 and V is TRBV11-2; maybe TRBD1 (6 bases). This CDR3 spans 16 amino acids. Germline V gene sequence: CDR1 SGHAT, CDR2 FQNNGV. The V and J ends lost 5 bases and 7 bases respectively, with 21 bases between them.

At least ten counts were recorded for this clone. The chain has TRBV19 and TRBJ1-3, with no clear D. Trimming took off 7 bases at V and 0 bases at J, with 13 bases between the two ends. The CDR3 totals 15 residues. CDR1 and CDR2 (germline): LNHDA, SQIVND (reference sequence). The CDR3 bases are TGTGCCAGTACCAATGTAGGCAACTCTGGAAACACCATATATTTT. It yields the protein CASTNVGNSGNTIYF.